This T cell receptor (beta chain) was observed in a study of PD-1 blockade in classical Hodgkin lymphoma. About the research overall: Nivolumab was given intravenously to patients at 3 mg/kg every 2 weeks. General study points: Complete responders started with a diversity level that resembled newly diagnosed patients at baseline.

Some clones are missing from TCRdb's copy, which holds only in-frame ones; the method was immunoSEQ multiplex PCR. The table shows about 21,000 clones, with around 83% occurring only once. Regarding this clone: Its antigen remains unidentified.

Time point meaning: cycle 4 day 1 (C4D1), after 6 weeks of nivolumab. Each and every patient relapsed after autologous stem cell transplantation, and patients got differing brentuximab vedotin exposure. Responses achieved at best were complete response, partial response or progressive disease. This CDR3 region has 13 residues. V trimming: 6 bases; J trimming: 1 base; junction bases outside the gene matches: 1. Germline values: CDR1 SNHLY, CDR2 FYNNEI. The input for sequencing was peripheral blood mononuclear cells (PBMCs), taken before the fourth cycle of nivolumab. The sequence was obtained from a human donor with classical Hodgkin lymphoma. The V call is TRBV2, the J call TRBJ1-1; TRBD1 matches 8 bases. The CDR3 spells CASSGQGNTEAFF. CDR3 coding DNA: TGTGCCAGCAGCGGACAGGGGAACACTGAAGCTTTCTTT.